This TCR beta chain was sequenced for a study of control samples from healthy donors and cancer patients. At least ten counts were recorded for this clone. Libraries were prepared by immunoSEQ multiplex PCR; TCRdb keeps only in-frame clonotypes and omits some of them. The sample consists of about 160,000 clones, roughly 94% of them appearing once. CDR3 length equals 13 residues. The germline V gene has CDR1 SNHLY and CDR2 FYNNEI. Trimming took off 7 bases at V and 7 bases at J, with 17 bases between the two ends. The specimen was PBMCs. The source of this sequence is a man in his sixties with colorectal cancer. The rearrangement uses TRBV2 and TRBJ2-7; D call uncertain. CDR3 sequence reads: CASTKPLTEEQYF. As DNA, the CDR3 is TGTGCCAGCACCAAGCCTCTGACGGAAGAGCAGTACTTC.